Presented here are 25 T cell receptor beta chains from one specimen sequenced in a study of blood T cells in healthy people across ages. It was with a sample-barcoded 5' primer and a J-beta primer mix that a second PCR of about 6 to 11 cycles was run. TCRdb analysed the 5' RACE reads with MiXCR anew, one entry per CDR3 protein. Of around 670,000 distinct CDR3 sequences listed, approximately 30% are singletons. The sequencing input was blood. All receptors come from a woman of 80 years or more in good health.

Details on this clonotype: A much larger clonotype is one base distant, so this may be a read error. The V and J genes are TRBV9 and TRBJ2-7; D may be TRBD1 (6 bases). Trimming pared 4 bases from V and 7 bases from J, leaving 21 bases between. The CDR3 is 15 amino acids. Germline lookup yields CDR1 SGDLS and CDR2 YYNGEE. As DNA, the CDR3 is TGTGCCAGCAGCTTACTTTCTGGACAGAACAATGAGCAGTACTTC. This encodes CASSLLSGQNNEQYF.

As regards this clonotype: One end of the junction does not line up with germline, which may come from a read error. The chain carries TRBV27 and TRBJ1-1, with a possible D match to TRBD1 (6 bases). Germline CDR1 reads MNHEY; CDR2 reads SMNVEV (reference sequence). The CDR3 is 15 residues long. Here the CDR3 DNA reads TGTGCCAGCAGTTTGAATGGACAGCTGAACACTAAAGCTTTCTTT. This encodes CASSLNGQLNTKAFF.

This clonotype was detected many times. A junction boundary mismatches the germline segment, possibly from a read error. This sequence joins TRBV7-7 and TRBJ2-1; D is perhaps TRBD2 (6 bases). The CDR3 has 14 amino acids. CDR1 and CDR2 from the germline V gene are SSHAT and FNYEAQ (reference sequence). The DNA of the CDR3 is TGTGCTAGCAGCCCTCCGGGGGAGAGGAGTGAGCAGTTCTTC. It encodes CASSPPGERSEQFF.

As DNA, the CDR3 is TGTGCCAGCAGCTTAGACCTCGGTACGCAGTATTTT. Protein sequence: CASSLDLGTQYF. The V call is TRBV7-3, the J call TRBJ2-3; D is unclear. Deletions cut 2 bases from V and 8 bases from J, with 8 bases between. The CDR3 contains 12 residues. Germline V CDR1 and CDR2: SGHTA, FQGTGA. Supplemented by reference TRBV7-3 and TRBJ2-3, the full variable domain reads GAGVSQTPSNKVTEKGKYVELRCDPISGHTALYWYRQSLGQGPEFLIYFQGTGAADDSGLPNDRFFAVRPEGSVSTLKIQRTERGDSAVYLCASSLDLGTQYFGPGTRLTVL.

In this sample, this clonotype turned up many times. The V call is TRBV7-2, the J call TRBJ2-3, with TRBD2 as a possible D gene (6 bases). The CDR3 is made up of 15 amino acids. From germline, CDR1 is SGHTA and CDR2 FQGNSA. Trimming left V 3 bases short and J 5 bases short, with 15 bases between. CDR3 amino acids: CASSFGTRKGDTQYF. The CDR3 DNA sequence: TGTGCCAGCAGCTTTGGGACTCGAAAAGGAGATACGCAGTATTTT.

The chain joins TRBV29-1 to TRBJ2-1, with unresolved D. The CDR3 covers 14 residues. V shed 4 bases and J shed 2 bases, with 12 bases lying between them. The germline gives CDR1 SQVTM, CDR2 ANQGSEA. This CDR3 is CSVAAALPYNEQFF. Here the CDR3 DNA reads TGCAGCGTTGCGGCGGCCCTTCCCTACAATGAGCAGTTCTTC.

The DNA of the CDR3 is TGTGCCAGCAGTTCGGGACAGGGGGGACCCTATGGCTACACCTTC. This encodes CASSSGQGGPYGYTF. The chain carries TRBV6-5 and TRBJ1-2; 11 bases match TRBD1. The germline V gene encodes CDR1 MNHEY and CDR2 SVGAGI. CDR3 length equals 15 residues. V shed 4 bases, J shed 4 bases, and the junction held 5 bases outside the gene matches.

The CDR3 here is CASSQDLAGGWTGELFF. CDR3 nucleotides: TGCGCCAGCAGCCAAGACCTAGCGGGTGGTTGGACCGGGGAGCTGTTTTTT. The V and J genes are TRBV4-3 and TRBJ2-2, with 8 bases lining up with TRBD2. This CDR3 region has 17 residues. The germline V gene encodes CDR1 LGHNA and CDR2 YSLEER. After removal of 0 bases from V and 5 bases from J, the junction contained 8 bases not matched to a gene.

A remark on this clonotype: Lacking the conserved final phenylalanine or tryptophan, this CDR3 likely reflects a read error. V gene TRBV30 combines with J gene TRBJ2-5; 11 bases map to TRBD1. Losses at the gene ends were 2 bases for V and 5 bases for J; bases not matched to a gene: 7. Germline V gene data show CDR1 as GTSNPN and CDR2 as SVGIG (reference sequence). This CDR3 has 15 amino acids. The chain's CDR3 is CAWSSGTGGLETQYV. In DNA form, the CDR3 reads TGTGCCTGGAGTTCCGGGACAGGGGGATTGGAGACCCAGTACGTC.

About this clonotype itself: Just one base apart from a much larger clone, this may be a read error. The V call is TRBV15, the J call TRBJ2-7; D not certain. The CDR3 consists of 12 residues. From germline, CDR1 is LNHNV and CDR2 YYDKDF (reference sequence). The CDR3: CAASRSEATKYF. In nucleotides, the CDR3 is TGTGCCGCCAGCAGATCCGAGGCTACGAAGTACTTC.

As concerns this clonotype: This may be a read error, as it is one base from a much larger clone. The chain employs TRBV5-1 and TRBJ2-3; possibly TRBD2 for D (6 bases). V lost 0 bases to trimming and J lost 3 bases, with 11 bases between them. Germline V gene sequence: CDR1 SGHRS, CDR2 YFSETQ. CDR3 length equals 15 residues. CDR3 loop: CASSLGAGQTDTQYF. CDR3 DNA: TGCGCCAGCAGCTTGGGCGCGGGGCAGACAGATACGCAGTATTTT.

This clonotype was observed at least ten times. The chain is built from TRBV12-3 or TRBV12-4 and TRBJ2-7, with D unresolved. This CDR3 has 14 residues. Trimming pared 2 bases from V and 4 bases from J, leaving 12 bases between. The CDR3 spells CASSLRKPPYEQYF. The CDR3 DNA reads TGTGCCAGCAGTTTACGCAAACCCCCTTACGAGCAGTACTTC.

This clonotype occurred many times. J is TRBJ2-3 and V is TRBV20-1; no clear D gene. Germline V gene data show CDR1 as DFQATT and CDR2 as SNEGSKA (reference sequence). The CDR3 extends over 14 amino acids. V lost 2 bases to trimming and J lost 2 bases, with 11 bases between them. The CDR3 DNA reads TGCAGTGCTAGATGGCAGGACCACACAGATACGCAGTATTTT. It specifies CSARWQDHTDTQYF.

This clonotype was observed at least ten times. The chain recombines TRBV29-1 with TRBJ1-2; D is ambiguous. Germline assignment: CDR1 SQVTM and CDR2 ANQGSEA. The length of the CDR3 is 11 residues. The V end lost 3 bases, the J end lost 8 bases, and 10 bases lay between the germline ends. The CDR3 DNA sequence: TGCAGCGTTGACCAGGACGGAGGCTACACCTTC. Translating gives CSVDQDGGYTF.

The sample holds one count of this clonotype. A much more abundant neighbour one base away suggests this may be a read error. The rearrangement uses TRBV18 and TRBJ2-4; D may be TRBD2 (6 bases). The CDR3 is made up of 18 amino acids. CDR1 and CDR2 from the germline V gene are KGHSH and LQKENI. V was pared by 6 bases and J by 0 bases, with 21 bases between. CDR3 sequence reads: CASSQPGDSRVAKNIQYF. CDR3 DNA: TGTGCCAGCTCCCAACCCGGGGACTCGAGAGTAGCCAAAAACATTCAGTACTTC. Full variable domain (rest looked up from reference TRBV18 and TRBJ2-4): NAGVMQNPRHLVRRRGQEARLRCSPMKGHSHVYWYRQLPEEGLKFMVYLQKENIIDESGMPKERFSAEFPKEGPSILRIQQVVRGDSAAYFCASSQPGDSRVAKNIQYFGAGTRLSVL.

The V gene is TRBV19, the J gene TRBJ1-5; 11 bases are a match to TRBD1. Germline CDR1 reads LNHDA; CDR2 reads SQIVND (reference sequence). The CDR3 runs to 16 residues. With 6 bases clipped from V and 0 bases from J, the junction kept 4 bases outside the gene matches. CDR3 residues: CASSRDRGFSNQPQHF. The CDR3 nucleotides read TGTGCCAGTAGCCGGGACAGGGGGTTTAGCAATCAGCCCCAGCATTTT.

V usage is TRBV14 and J usage is TRBJ1-4; 8 nucleotides align to TRBD1. This CDR3 comprises 13 residues. Losses at the gene ends were 6 bases for V and 7 bases for J; bases not matched to a gene: 4. CDR1 is SGHDN, CDR2 FVKESK, per germline. In DNA, the CDR3 is TGTGCCAGCAGGCGGACAGGGACTGAAAAACTGTTTTTT. Amino acids: CASRRTGTEKLFF.

The table lists this clonotype with many counts. The chain has TRBV7-9 and TRBJ2-2; D gene uncertain. This CDR3 is 15 amino acids long. The V gene's germline CDR1 is SEHNR and CDR2 FQNEAQ (reference sequence). V lost 5 bases, J lost 2 bases, and 12 bases lay in between. CDR3 sequence: CASSPRHNNTGELFF. The CDR3 nucleotides read TGTGCCAGCAGCCCCCGACACAATAACACCGGGGAGCTGTTTTTT. Drawing the rest from reference TRBV7-9 and TRBJ2-2, the complete variable domain is DTGVSQNPRHKITKRGQNVTFRCDPISEHNRLYWYRQTLGQGPEFLTYFQNEAQLEKSRLLSDRFSAERPKGSFSTLEIQRTEQGDSAMYLCASSPRHNNTGELFFGEGSRLTVL.

CDR3 coding DNA: TGTGCCAGCGCCCCCGGGACTAGCGGCCTCAATGAGCAGTTCTTC. As protein: CASAPGTSGLNEQFF. The chain uses TRBV11-2 and TRBJ2-1; 11 nucleotides line up with TRBD2. The CDR3 is 15 amino acids. The V segment lost 8 bases and the J segment 6 bases; nucleotides outside the gene matches: 9. Germline V gene lookup returns CDR1 SGHAT and CDR2 FQNNGV.

The V gene is TRBV20-1, the J gene TRBJ1-2; D gene ambiguous. The germline gives CDR1 DFQATT, CDR2 SNEGSKA (reference sequence). V was clipped by 0 bases and J by 4 bases, with 12 bases between them. The CDR3 is made up of 14 amino acids. CDR3 DNA: TGCAGTGCTAGAGATCTGAGGAATTCCTATGGCTACACCTTC. It translates to CSARDLRNSYGYTF.

There are many counts of this clonotype. The gene calls are TRBV5-1 and TRBJ1-1; no firm D call. V was trimmed by 4 bases and J by 5 bases, leaving 15 bases between them. In germline, CDR1 is SGHRS, CDR2 YFSETQ. There are 14 residues in the CDR3. The CDR3 bases are TGCGCCAGCAGCCCGGCCGCCTGGGGAACTGAAGCTTTCTTT. Protein product: CASSPAAWGTEAFF.

This clonotype was seen a single time. This chain joins TRBV11-2 and TRBJ1-2; TRBD1 might be the D (6 bases). This CDR3 contains 14 residues. V lost 1 base to trimming and J lost 6 bases, with 12 bases between them. From germline, CDR1 is SGHAT and CDR2 FQNNGV. As DNA, the CDR3 is TGTGCCAGCAGCTTAGTGTCGGGGGCGGATGGCTACACCTTC. As protein: CASSLVSGADGYTF.

Ten or more counts support this clonotype. A read error is possible here, since a much larger clone lies one base away. The chain is built from TRBV5-6 and TRBJ1-2; possibly TRBD1 for D (5 bases). Trimming stripped 3 bases from V and 4 bases from J, with 10 bases between. The CDR3 runs to 13 residues. Germline values: CDR1 SGHDT, CDR2 YYEEEE. The CDR3 sequence: CASSWGRSYGYTF. CDR3 DNA: TGTGCCAGCAGCTGGGGACGGAGCTATGGCTACACCTTC.

At least ten counts were recorded for this clonotype. The chain combines TRBV11-2 with TRBJ2-1; the D call may be TRBD1 or TRBD2 (5 bases each). This CDR3 region has 14 residues. Germline V gene sequence: CDR1 SGHAT, CDR2 FQNNGV. V was pared by 6 bases and J by 2 bases, with 11 bases between. The chain's CDR3 is CASREGRPYNEQFF. The CDR3 nucleotides are TGTGCCAGCAGAGAGGGGCGCCCCTACAATGAGCAGTTCTTC.

This sequence joins TRBV5-1 and TRBJ2-7, with TRBD1 identical over 7 bases. The CDR3 sequence is 17 residues long. Germline V gives CDR1 SGHRS, CDR2 YFSETQ. With 0 bases clipped from V and 2 bases from J, the junction kept 11 bases outside the gene matches. CDR3 residues: CASSLAGEGAPTYEQYF. In DNA form, the CDR3 reads TGCGCCAGCAGCTTGGCCGGTGAGGGGGCCCCTACCTACGAGCAGTACTTC.